The 10 T cell receptor beta chains in this list originate from one sample, sequenced in a study of blood T cells in healthy people across ages. Using a J-beta primer mix together with a sample-barcoded 5' primer, a second PCR was run for about 6 to 11 cycles. TCRdb passed the 5' RACE reads through MiXCR, listing each CDR3 protein once. The sample includes approximately 800,000 distinct CDR3 sequences, about three fifths of them seen just once. The sequencing sample was made of blood. These receptors all stem from a man aged 25-45 years in good health.

The rearrangement joins TRBV3-1 to TRBJ1-2, with 11 bases lining up with TRBD1. The V and J ends lost 1 base and 8 bases, in that order; junction bases with no gene match: 6. CDR3 length: 15 amino acids. Germline V gene data show CDR1 as LGHDT and CDR2 as YNNKEL (reference sequence). The CDR3 sequence is CASSQGTGGVSGYTF. The DNA of the CDR3 is TGTGCCAGCAGCCAAGGGACAGGGGGCGTGAGCGGCTACACCTTC. Full variable domain (remainder filled in from reference TRBV3-1 and TRBJ1-2): DTAVSQTPKYLVTQMGNDKSIKCEQNLGHDTMYWYKQDSKKFLKIMFSYNNKELIINETVPNRFSPKSPDKAHLNLHINSLELGDSAVYFCASSQGTGGVSGYTFGSGTRLTVV.

The J gene is TRBJ2-5, the V gene TRBV27; D is tentatively TRBD1 or TRBD2 (5 bases each). The length of the CDR3 is 17 residues. Germline V gene data show CDR1 as MNHEY and CDR2 as SMNVEV (reference sequence). The V gene lost 5 bases and the J gene lost 0 bases, with 19 bases spanning the gap. The CDR3 here is CASSPTGTFYNQETQYF. The CDR3 DNA is TGTGCCAGCAGTCCGACCGGGACCTTCTACAACCAAGAGACCCAGTACTTC.

This sequence joins TRBV12-3 or TRBV12-4 and TRBJ2-5, with D tentatively TRBD1 (6 bases). V shed 2 bases and J shed 3 bases, with 7 bases lying between them. CDR3 length: 13 amino acids. This CDR3 reads CASSLWDKETQYF. The CDR3 DNA sequence: TGTGCCAGCAGTTTATGGGACAAAGAGACCCAGTACTTC.

V and J are TRBV10-2 and TRBJ2-1, with 8 bases aligning to TRBD2. CDR3 length: 15 amino acids. CDR1 and CDR2 from the germline V gene are WSHSY and SAAADI. V gave up 3 bases and J gave up 12 bases; unmatched junction bases: 13. The CDR3 DNA follows: TGCGCCAGCAGTGAACCAACGGGGGGGCAGAGTGGGCAGTTCTTC. Translation: CASSEPTGGQSGQFF.

The rearrangement links TRBV5-1 to TRBJ2-2, with D possibly being TRBD2 (5 bases). Between the trimmed V and J ends, which lost 0 bases and 0 bases, there was a span of 12 bases. The CDR3 extends over 17 amino acids. Per germline, CDR1 SGHRS and CDR2 YFSETQ. The CDR3 spells CASSLEAAATNTGELFF. CDR3 nucleotides: TGCGCCAGCAGCTTGGAAGCGGCGGCCACGAACACCGGGGAGCTGTTTTTT.

The chain links TRBV20-1 to TRBJ2-3; D uncertain. Germline V gene lookup returns CDR1 DFQATT and CDR2 SNEGSKA (reference sequence). V dropped 6 bases and J dropped 0 bases, with 13 bases sitting between them. The CDR3 runs to 14 residues. The CDR3 region is CSAGSPGSTDTQYF. CDR3 sequence (DNA): TGCAGTGCCGGGTCTCCTGGGAGCACAGATACGCAGTATTTT.

Only one count was recorded for this clonotype. The V call is TRBV20-1, the J call TRBJ2-3; tentatively, D is TRBD2 (6 bases). Germline assignment: CDR1 DFQATT and CDR2 SNEGSKA (reference sequence). The CDR3 totals 14 residues. The germline V and J ends were trimmed by 1 base and 0 bases, with 8 bases remaining between them. The CDR3 loop reads CSARAGTSTDTQYF. As DNA, the CDR3 is TGCAGTGCTAGAGCCGGGACTAGCACAGATACGCAGTATTTT.

The CDR3 sequence is CSTRQGAPNEQFF. DNA of the CDR3: TGCAGCACCCGACAGGGGGCGCCGAATGAGCAGTTCTTC. This chain connects TRBV29-1 to TRBJ2-1; 10 bases are shared with TRBD1. Germline V lookup: CDR1 SQVTM, CDR2 ANQGSEA. This CDR3 comprises 13 residues. V was clipped by 8 bases and J by 7 bases; unmatched bases: 8.

This clonotype was detected only a few times. The genes are TRBV6-2 or TRBV6-3 and TRBJ1-6; D call uncertain. This CDR3 spans 13 amino acids. Per the germline V gene, CDR1 is MNHEY and CDR2 is SVGEGT. V gave up 6 bases and J gave up 10 bases, with 13 bases separating them. The CDR3 loop reads CASRATWESPLHF. CDR3 coding DNA: TGTGCCAGCAGAGCGACCTGGGAGTCACCCCTCCACTTT.

This clonotype has just one count. At one end the junction does not follow the germline gene, possibly because of a read error. The CDR3 nucleotides read TGCGCCGGCAGCCCTACCCCCACCGGACGGGTCTATGGCTACACCTTC. This codes for CAGSPTPTGRVYGYTF. The chain combines TRBV4-3 with TRBJ1-2; D uncertain. The CDR3 length is 16 residues. Per the germline V gene, CDR1 is LGHNA and CDR2 is YSLEER.